Presented here are 3 T cell receptor beta chains from one specimen sequenced in a study of CD8 T cells in Susac syndrome. RNA totalling about 0.45 to 1 ug underwent reverse transcription with random hexamers. MiXCR was run by TCRdb on the immunoSEQ multiplex PCR reads, yielding one entry per CDR3 protein. Of about 130,000 distinct CDR3 sequences in the sample, around 91% are singletons; the top ten hold over 0.2%. The sequencing input was CD8+ T cells from PBMCs. Receptors were obtained from a human donor with multiple sclerosis.

This clonotype was recorded only once. V usage is TRBV30 and J usage is TRBJ2-3, with unresolved D. The germline V gene encodes CDR1 GTSNPN and CDR2 SVGIG (reference sequence). CDR3 length: 12 amino acids. V dropped 1 base and J dropped 7 bases, with 9 bases sitting between them. The CDR3 DNA reads as TGTGCCTGGAGTGGAATCTGGAATACGCAGTATTTT. This encodes CAWSGIWNTQYF. Full variable domain (missing parts from reference TRBV30 and TRBJ2-3): SQTIHQWPATLVQPVGSPLSLECTVEGTSNPNLYWYRQAAGRGLQLLFYSVGIGQISSEVPQNLSASRPQDRQFILSSKKLLLSDSGFYLCAWSGIWNTQYFGPGTRLTVL.

The gene calls are TRBV9 and TRBJ2-5; D possibly corresponds to TRBD2 (6 bases). The CDR3 contains 15 residues. CDR1 is SGDLS, CDR2 YYNGEE, per germline. V was pared by 2 bases and J by 4 bases, with 15 bases between. CDR3 region: CASSVISGPGETQYF. CDR3 DNA sequence: TGTGCCAGCAGCGTGATTAGCGGACCGGGAGAGACCCAGTACTTC.

The CDR3: CASSTAGTGGYEQYF. The CDR3 nucleotides read TGTGCCAGCAGCACCGCCGGGACAGGGGGCTACGAGCAGTACTTC. This chain links TRBV13 with TRBJ2-7, with 11 bases that match TRBD1. This CDR3 spans 15 amino acids. CDR1 and CDR2 (germline): PRHDT, FYEKMQ (reference sequence). Trimming at V came to 5 bases and at J to 3 bases, leaving 6 bases not matched to a gene. Looking up the rest from reference TRBV13 and TRBJ2-7 gives the full variable domain: AAGVIQSPRHLIKEKRETATLKCYPIPRHDTVYWYQQGPGQDPQFLISFYEKMQSDKGSIPDRFSAQQFSDYHSELNMSSLELGDSALYFCASSTAGTGGYEQYFGPGTRLTVT.